The entry that follows covers one TCR beta chain sequence. This clonotype was observed a handful of times. No cognate antigen has been identified for it. Base qualities were left out, and no much larger clone turns up one base away. The library relied on RT-PCR. The sequencer was an Illumina HiSeq 2500. The public reads were quality trimmed at Q25 with fastp and then assembled into clones with MiXCR by TCRdb, keeping productive beta chains. CDR3 protein sequences are deduplicated, and each keeps its most common genes and DNA. The sample yields 450,000 to 600,000 distinct CDR3 sequences; 6.5% to 8% were counted once. The ten top clones hold about an eighth of the sample. This sample is part of a study of response to subunit inactivated influenza vaccine (dated by TCRdb to the late 2010s). Study-wide context: The study used deep quantitative T cell receptor repertoire profiling to track responses to a trivalent subunit inactivated influenza vaccine.

General conclusions and limits of the study: According to the authors, only a limited number of new T cells may be recruited by each seasonal influenza vaccination.

There are 17 amino acids in the CDR3, from cysteine to phenylalanine inclusive. Only the CDR3 DNA is retained, 51 bases long and in frame from the first base. Relative to germline, V is 4 bases shorter and J is 1 base shorter, with 19 bases between their ends. Taken from the germline V gene (reference sequence), the CDR1 and CDR2 loops are LNHDA and SQIVND. The sequencing used PBMCs from blood, collected less than 30 months after vaccination. The rearrangement joined TRBV19 to TRBJ1-1; the D gene is not confidently resolved. This receptor was obtained from a man aged 50 to 75 who received an inactivated influenza vaccine. Donor details come from another sample of the same person, matched by shared clones. The CDR3 reads as follows: CASSKEPSLITNTEAFF. The DNA sequence is as follows: TGTGCCAGTAGTAAAGAACCATCCTTAATCACGAACACTGAAGCTTTCTTT. With all but the CDR3 taken from the reference TRBV19 and TRBJ1-1 genes, the full variable domain is: DGGITQSPKYLFRKEGQNVTLSCEQNLNHDAMYWYRQDPGQGLRLIYYSQIVNDFQKGDIAEGYSVSREKKESFPLTVTSAQKNPTAFYLCASSKEPSLITNTEAFFGQGTRLTVV.